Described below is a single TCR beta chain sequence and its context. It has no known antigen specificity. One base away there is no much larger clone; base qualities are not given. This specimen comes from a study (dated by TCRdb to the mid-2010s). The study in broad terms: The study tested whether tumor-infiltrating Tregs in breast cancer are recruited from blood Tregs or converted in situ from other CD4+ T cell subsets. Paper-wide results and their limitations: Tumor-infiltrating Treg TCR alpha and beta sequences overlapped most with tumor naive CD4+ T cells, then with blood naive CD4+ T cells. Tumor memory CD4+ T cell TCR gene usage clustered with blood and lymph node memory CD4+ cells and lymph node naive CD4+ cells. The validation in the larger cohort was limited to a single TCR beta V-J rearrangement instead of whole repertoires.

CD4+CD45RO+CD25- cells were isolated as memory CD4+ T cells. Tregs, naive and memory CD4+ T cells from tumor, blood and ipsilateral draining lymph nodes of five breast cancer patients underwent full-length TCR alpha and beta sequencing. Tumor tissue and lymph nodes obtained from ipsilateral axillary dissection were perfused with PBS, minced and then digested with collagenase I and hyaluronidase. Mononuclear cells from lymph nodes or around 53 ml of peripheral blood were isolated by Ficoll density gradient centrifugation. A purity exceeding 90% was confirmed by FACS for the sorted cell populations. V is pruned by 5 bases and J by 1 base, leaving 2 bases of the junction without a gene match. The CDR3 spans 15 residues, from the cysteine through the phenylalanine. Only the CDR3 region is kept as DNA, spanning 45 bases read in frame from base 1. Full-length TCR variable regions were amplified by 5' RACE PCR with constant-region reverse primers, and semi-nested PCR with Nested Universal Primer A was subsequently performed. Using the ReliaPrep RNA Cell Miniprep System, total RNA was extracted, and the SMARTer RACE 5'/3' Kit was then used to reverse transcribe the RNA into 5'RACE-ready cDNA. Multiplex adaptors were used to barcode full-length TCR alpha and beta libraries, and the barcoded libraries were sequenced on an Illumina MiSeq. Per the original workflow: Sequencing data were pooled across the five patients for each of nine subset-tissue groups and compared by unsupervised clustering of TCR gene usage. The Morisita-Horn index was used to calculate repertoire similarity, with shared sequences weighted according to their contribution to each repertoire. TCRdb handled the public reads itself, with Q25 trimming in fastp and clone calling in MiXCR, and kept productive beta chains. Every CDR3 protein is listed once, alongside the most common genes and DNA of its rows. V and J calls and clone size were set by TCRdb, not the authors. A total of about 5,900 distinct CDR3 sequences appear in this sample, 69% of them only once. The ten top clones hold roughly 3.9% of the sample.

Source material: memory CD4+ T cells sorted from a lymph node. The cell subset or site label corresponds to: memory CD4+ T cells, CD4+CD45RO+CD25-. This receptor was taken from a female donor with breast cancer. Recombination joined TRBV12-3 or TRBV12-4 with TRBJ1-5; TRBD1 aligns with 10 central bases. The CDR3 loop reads CASSRQGASNQPQHF. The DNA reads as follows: TGTGCCAGCAGTCGACAGGGGGCGAGCAATCAGCCCCAGCATTTT.